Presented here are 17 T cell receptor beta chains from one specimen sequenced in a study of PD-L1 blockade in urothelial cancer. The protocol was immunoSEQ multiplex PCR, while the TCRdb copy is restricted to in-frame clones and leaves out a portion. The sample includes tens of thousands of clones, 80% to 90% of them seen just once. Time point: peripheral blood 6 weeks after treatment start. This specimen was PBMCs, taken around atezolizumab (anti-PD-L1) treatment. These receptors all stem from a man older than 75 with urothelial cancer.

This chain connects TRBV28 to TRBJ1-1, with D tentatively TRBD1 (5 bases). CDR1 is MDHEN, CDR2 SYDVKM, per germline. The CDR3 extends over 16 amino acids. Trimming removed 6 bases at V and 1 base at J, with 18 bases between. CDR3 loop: CASSPAQGAGNTEAFF. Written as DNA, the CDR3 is TGTGCCAGCAGCCCCGCCCAGGGAGCGGGGAACACTGAAGCTTTCTTT.

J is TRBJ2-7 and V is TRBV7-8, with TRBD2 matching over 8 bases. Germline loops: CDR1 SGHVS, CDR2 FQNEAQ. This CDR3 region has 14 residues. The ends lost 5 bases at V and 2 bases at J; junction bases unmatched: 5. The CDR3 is CASSGRGGPYEQYF. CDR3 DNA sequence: TGTGCCAGCAGCGGTCGGGGGGGCCCCTACGAGCAGTACTTC.

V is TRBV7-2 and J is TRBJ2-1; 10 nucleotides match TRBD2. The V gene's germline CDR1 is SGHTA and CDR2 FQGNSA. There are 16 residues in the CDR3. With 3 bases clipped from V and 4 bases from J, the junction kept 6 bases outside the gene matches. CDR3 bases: TGTGCCAGCAGCTTGGGGGGACTAGCGAGTTACAATGAGCAGTTCTTC. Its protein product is CASSLGGLASYNEQFF.

CDR3 DNA sequence: TGTGCCAGTAGTATAGATCGAGCGGAGAACACCGGGGAGCTGTTTTTT. This sequence encodes CASSIDRAENTGELFF. The chain recombines TRBV19 with TRBJ2-2, with a weak D call TRBD2 (5 bases). The CDR3 contains 16 residues. V lost 0 bases, J lost 1 base, and 9 bases lay in between. The germline V gene encodes CDR1 LNHDA and CDR2 SQIVND (reference sequence).

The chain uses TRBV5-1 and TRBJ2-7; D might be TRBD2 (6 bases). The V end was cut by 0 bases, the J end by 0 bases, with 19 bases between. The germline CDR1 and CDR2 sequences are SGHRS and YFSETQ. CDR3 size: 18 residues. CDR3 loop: CASSLDGSGRGSSYEQYF. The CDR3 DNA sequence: TGCGCCAGCAGCTTGGACGGTAGCGGAAGAGGGAGCTCCTACGAGCAGTACTTC.

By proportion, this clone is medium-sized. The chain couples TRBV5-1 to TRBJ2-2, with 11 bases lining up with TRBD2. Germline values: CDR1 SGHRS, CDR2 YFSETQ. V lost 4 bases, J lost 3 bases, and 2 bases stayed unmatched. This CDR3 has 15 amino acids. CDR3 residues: CASSKGLADTGELFF. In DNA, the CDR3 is TGCGCCAGCAGCAAGGGACTAGCGGACACCGGGGAGCTGTTTTTT.

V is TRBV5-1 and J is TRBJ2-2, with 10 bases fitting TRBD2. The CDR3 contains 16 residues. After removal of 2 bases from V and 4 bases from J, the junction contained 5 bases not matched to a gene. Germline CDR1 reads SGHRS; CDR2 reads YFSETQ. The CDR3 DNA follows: TGCGCCAGCAGCTTAAGGACTAGCGGTGGCACCGGGGAGCTGTTTTTT. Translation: CASSLRTSGGTGELFF.

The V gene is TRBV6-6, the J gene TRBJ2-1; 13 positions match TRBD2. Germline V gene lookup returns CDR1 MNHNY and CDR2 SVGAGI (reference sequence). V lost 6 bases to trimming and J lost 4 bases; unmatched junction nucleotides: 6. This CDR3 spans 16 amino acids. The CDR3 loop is CASRGRLAGGYNEQFF. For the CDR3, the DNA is TGTGCCAGCAGGGGAAGACTAGCGGGAGGTTACAATGAGCAGTTCTTC.

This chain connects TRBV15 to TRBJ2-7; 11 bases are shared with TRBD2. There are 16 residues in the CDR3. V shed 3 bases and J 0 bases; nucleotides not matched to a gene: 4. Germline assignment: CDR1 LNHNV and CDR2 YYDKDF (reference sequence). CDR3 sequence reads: CATSRGTSGSSYEQYF. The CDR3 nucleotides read TGTGCCACCAGCAGGGGGACTAGCGGTAGCTCCTACGAGCAGTACTTC.

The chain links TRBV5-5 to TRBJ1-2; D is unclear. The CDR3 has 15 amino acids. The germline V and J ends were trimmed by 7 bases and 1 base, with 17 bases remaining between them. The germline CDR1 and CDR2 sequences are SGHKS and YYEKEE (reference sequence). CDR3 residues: CASLLGGYDNYGYTF. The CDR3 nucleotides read TGTGCCAGCCTCTTGGGAGGGTATGATAACTATGGCTACACCTTC.

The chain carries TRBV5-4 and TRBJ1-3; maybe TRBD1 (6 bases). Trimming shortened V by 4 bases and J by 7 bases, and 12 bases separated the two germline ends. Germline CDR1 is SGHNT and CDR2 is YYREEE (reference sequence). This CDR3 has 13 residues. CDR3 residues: CASSLKGGNTIYF. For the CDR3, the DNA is TGTGCCAGCAGCCTGAAGGGGGGGAACACCATATATTTT.

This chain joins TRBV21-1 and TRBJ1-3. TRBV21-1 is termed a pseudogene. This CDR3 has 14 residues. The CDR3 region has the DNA TGTGCCAGCAGCAAAGGAGTGTGGGGAAACACCATATATTTT. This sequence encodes CASSKGVWGNTIYF.

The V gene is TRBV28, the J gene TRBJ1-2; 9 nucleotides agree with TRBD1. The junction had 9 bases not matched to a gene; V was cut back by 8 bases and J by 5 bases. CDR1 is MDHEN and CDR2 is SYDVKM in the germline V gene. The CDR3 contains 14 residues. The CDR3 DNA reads TGTGCCAGCCGTCAACAGGGGGCAGATTATGGCTACACCTTC. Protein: CASRQQGADYGYTF.

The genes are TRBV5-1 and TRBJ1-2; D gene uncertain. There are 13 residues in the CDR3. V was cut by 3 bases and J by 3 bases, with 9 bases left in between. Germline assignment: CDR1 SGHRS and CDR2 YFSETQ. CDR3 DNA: TGCGCCAGCAGCTCCCACAGTGACTATGGCTACACCTTC. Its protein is CASSSHSDYGYTF.

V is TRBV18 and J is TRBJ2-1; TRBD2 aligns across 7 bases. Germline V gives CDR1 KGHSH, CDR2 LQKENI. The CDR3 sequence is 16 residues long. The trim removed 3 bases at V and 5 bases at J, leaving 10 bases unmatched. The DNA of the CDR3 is TGTGCCAGCTCACCCAAAGCCCCGGGGGGAAACAATGAGCAGTTCTTC. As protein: CASSPKAPGGNNEQFF. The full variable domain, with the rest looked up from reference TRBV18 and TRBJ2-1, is NAGVMQNPRHLVRRRGQEARLRCSPMKGHSHVYWYRQLPEEGLKFMVYLQKENIIDESGMPKERFSAEFPKEGPSILRIQQVVRGDSAAYFCASSPKAPGGNNEQFFGPGTRLTVL.

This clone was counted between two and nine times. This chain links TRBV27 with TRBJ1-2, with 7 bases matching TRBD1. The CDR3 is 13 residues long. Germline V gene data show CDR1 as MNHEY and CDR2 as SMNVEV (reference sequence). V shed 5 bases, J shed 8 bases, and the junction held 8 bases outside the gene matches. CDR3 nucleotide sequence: TGTGCCAGCAGTCGACCTCAGGGGGACGGCTACACCTTC. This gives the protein CASSRPQGDGYTF.

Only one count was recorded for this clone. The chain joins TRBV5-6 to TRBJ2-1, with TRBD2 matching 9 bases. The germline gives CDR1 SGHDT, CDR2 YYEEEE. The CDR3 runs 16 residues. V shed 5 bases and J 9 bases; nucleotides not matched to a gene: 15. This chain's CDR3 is CASRDGAGTSYLEQFF. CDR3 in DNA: TGTGCCAGCAGGGACGGAGCGGGGACTAGCTATCTTGAGCAGTTCTTC. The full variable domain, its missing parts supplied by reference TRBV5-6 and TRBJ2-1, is DAGVTQSPTHLIKTRGQQVTLRCSPKSGHDTVSWYQQALGQGPQFIFQYYEEEERQRGNFPDRFSGHQFPNYSSELNVNALLLGDSALYLCASRDGAGTSYLEQFFGPGTRLTVL.